Below, 23 T cell receptor beta chains from the same sample are listed, as sequenced in a study of breast tumors, draining lymph nodes, adjacent tissues. Axillary draining lymph nodes of breast cancer patients supplied the node samples. TCRdb processed the multiplex PCR reads anew with MiXCR; each CDR3 protein has one entry. Counted here are about 140,000 distinct CDR3 sequences, about a fifth occurring once; the ten biggest clones make up roughly 2.7%. Sequencing was carried out using axillary lymph node tissue. These TCRs come from a female donor with breast cancer. Some clones in this sample may be carry-over from other donors' samples.

This clonotype came up many times. This sequence joins TRBV19 and TRBJ1-6, with unresolved D. V was shortened by 0 bases and J by 10 bases, with 16 bases between the two germline ends. CDR3 length: 16 amino acids. From germline, CDR1 is LNHDA and CDR2 SQIVND (reference sequence). Here the CDR3 reads CASSIETALNGSPLHF. CDR3 nucleotides: TGTGCCAGTAGTATAGAAACCGCGCTAAATGGCTCACCCCTCCACTTT. Supplemented by reference TRBV19 and TRBJ1-6, the full variable domain reads DGGITQSPKYLFRKEGQNVTLSCEQNLNHDAMYWYRQDPGQGLRLIYYSQIVNDFQKGDIAEGYSVSREKKESFPLTVTSAQKNPTAFYLCASSIETALNGSPLHFGNGTRLTVT.

This clonotype was counted at least ten times. V gene TRBV29-1 combines with J gene TRBJ2-5, with 7 bases matching TRBD1. V lost 0 bases, J lost 4 bases, and 8 bases stayed unmatched. The length of the CDR3 is 15 residues. The germline CDR1 and CDR2 sequences are SQVTM and ANQGSEA. The CDR3 loop reads CSVEDERGRSETQYF. The CDR3 DNA reads TGCAGCGTTGAAGATGAAAGGGGGCGTTCAGAGACCCAGTACTTC.

This clonotype was recorded at least ten times. The V gene is TRBV6-6, the J gene TRBJ2-2; D unresolved. Germline V lookup: CDR1 MNHNY, CDR2 SVGAGI (reference sequence). With 7 bases removed from V and 0 bases from J, the gap between germline ends came to 9 bases. This CDR3 contains 14 residues. The CDR3 here is CASKELANTGELFF. The CDR3, as DNA: TGTGCCAGCAAGGAACTCGCGAACACCGGGGAGCTGTTTTTT.

This clonotype appeared a few times. The chain links TRBV28 to TRBJ2-3; a possible D gene is TRBD1 (6 bases). Germline-derived CDR1 and CDR2 are MDHEN and SYDVKM. The CDR3 contains 13 residues. V gave up 7 bases and J gave up 2 bases, with 10 bases separating them. The CDR3 sequence: CASTAGVTDTQYF. CDR3 nucleotide sequence: TGTGCCAGCACTGCAGGGGTCACAGATACGCAGTATTTT. Drawing the rest from reference TRBV28 and TRBJ2-3, the complete variable domain is DVKVTQSSRYLVKRTGEKVFLECVQDMDHENMFWYRQDPGLGLRLIYFSYDVKMKEKGDIPEGYSVSREKKERFSLILESASTNQTSMYLCASTAGVTDTQYFGPGTRLTVL.

As for this clonotype: Just one base apart from a much larger clone, this may be a read error. The J gene is TRBJ2-1, the V gene TRBV14, with unresolved D. The CDR3 sequence is 17 residues long. Germline V gene lookup returns CDR1 SGHDN and CDR2 FVKESK. Trimming cost V 0 bases and J 8 bases, with 20 bases left between them. The CDR3 bases are TGTGCCAGCAGCCAAGAGGCCGTCTGGGCCGGTTTCGATGAGCAGTTCTTC. Residues: CASSQEAVWAGFDEQFF.

Notes on this clonotype: A much bigger clone sits one base away, suggesting this may be a read error. The chain has TRBV7-2 and TRBJ2-7, with TRBD2 as a possible D gene (5 bases). Germline V gives CDR1 SGHTA, CDR2 FQGNSA. The CDR3 is made up of 15 amino acids. The CDR3 is CASSLGGQDSYERYF. The CDR3 DNA follows: TGTGCCAGCAGCTTAGGAGGTCAGGACTCCTACGAGCGGTACTTC.

To note about this clonotype: One end of the junction does not line up with germline, which may come from a read error. The J gene is TRBJ2-7, the V gene TRBV10-3; D might be TRBD1 (6 bases). Germline CDR1 reads ENHRY; CDR2 reads SYGVKD. The CDR3 sequence is 15 residues long. CDR3 bases: TGTGCCGTCAGCACCCAAGGACAGAAGGCCTACGAGCAGTACTTC. Translating gives CAVSTQGQKAYEQYF.

Concerning this clonotype itself: A much larger clonotype is one base distant, so this may be a read error. This rearrangement joins TRBV11-2 to TRBJ2-5; D possibly matches TRBD1 or TRBD2 (5 bases each). This CDR3 is built from 13 residues. Germline loops: CDR1 SGHAT, CDR2 FQNNGV. This chain's CDR3 is CASSLVGVETQYF. As DNA, the CDR3 is TGCGCCAGCAGCTTGGTGGGGGTAGAGACCCAGTACTTC.

On this clonotype itself: This CDR3 is missing its conserved last phenylalanine or tryptophan, likely due to a read error. The rearrangement joins TRBV11-3 to TRBJ2-7; TRBD1 matches 8 bases. With V trimmed by 5 bases and J by 3 bases, 9 bases remained unmatched. The CDR3 consists of 15 residues. The V gene's germline CDR1 is SGHNT and CDR2 YENEEA. CDR3 region: CASSAGGGQGYEQYS. The CDR3 coding sequence is TGTGCCAGCAGCGCCGGGGGAGGACAGGGCTACGAGCAGTACTCC.

This clonotype was seen repeatedly, ten times or more. The chain carries TRBV20-1 and TRBJ2-3, with TRBD1 matching 7 bases. The germline CDR1 and CDR2 sequences are DFQATT and SNEGSKA (reference sequence). The trim removed 3 bases at V and 4 bases at J, leaving 7 bases unmatched. The length of the CDR3 is 14 residues. CDR3 protein: CSASSTGEADTQYF. The CDR3 DNA reads as TGCAGTGCTAGTTCAACAGGGGAAGCAGATACGCAGTATTTT.

The sample holds many counts of this clonotype. J is TRBJ2-1 and V is TRBV19, with D possibly called TRBD1 or TRBD2 (5 bases each). Looked up from germline, CDR1 is LNHDA and CDR2 is SQIVND (reference sequence). This CDR3 is built from 16 residues. V was pared by 6 bases and J by 3 bases, with 18 bases between. CDR3 sequence: CASRPSGPGHYNEQFF. The CDR3 DNA sequence: TGTGCCAGTAGGCCGTCGGGACCAGGGCACTACAATGAGCAGTTCTTC.

A few counts support this clonotype. This may be a read error, as it is one base from a much larger clone. J is TRBJ2-7 and V is TRBV20-1, with 10 bases lining up with TRBD2. Losses at the gene ends were 6 bases for V and 2 bases for J; bases not matched to a gene: 13. The germline gives CDR1 DFQATT, CDR2 SNEGSKA (reference sequence). The CDR3 runs to 16 residues. CDR3 protein: CSAIPPSGSMTYEQYF. Here the CDR3 DNA reads TGCAGTGCCATTCCCCCTAGCGGGAGTATGACCTACGAGCAGTACTTC.

The chain uses TRBV10-2 and TRBJ1-1; unclear D gene. There are 13 residues in the CDR3. Trimming removed 4 bases at V and 6 bases at J, with 12 bases between. Germline V CDR1 and CDR2: WSHSY, SAAADI. CDR3 sequence: CASSVSVRAEAFF. CDR3 coding DNA: TGCGCCAGCAGTGTTTCCGTCCGGGCTGAAGCTTTCTTT.

As to this clonotype: A much bigger clone sits one base away, suggesting this may be a read error. The gene calls are TRBV6-5 and TRBJ1-4, with D perhaps TRBD1 (6 bases). Germline V lookup: CDR1 MNHEY, CDR2 SVGAGI. There are 15 residues in the CDR3. CDR3 protein: CASSQNRVGSEKLSF. The CDR3 DNA reads TGTGCCAGCAGTCAAAACAGGGTCGGGAGTGAAAAACTGTCTTTT.

This clonotype showed up just a few times. The chain couples TRBV12-3 or TRBV12-4 to TRBJ1-5; TRBD1 aligns across 9 bases. This CDR3 spans 15 amino acids. Trimming cost V 6 bases and J 6 bases; bases outside gene matches: 9. The CDR3 nucleotides are TGTGCCAGCAGGCCGGGACAGGGATGGGGTCAGCCCCAGCATTTT. It encodes CASRPGQGWGQPQHF.

This clonotype showed up many times. The gene calls are TRBV24-1 and TRBJ1-5; possibly TRBD1 for D (5 bases). This CDR3 has 14 amino acids. Germline loops: CDR1 KGHDR, CDR2 SFDVKD. Trimming shortened V by 3 bases and J by 6 bases, and 11 bases separated the two germline ends. CDR3 DNA sequence: TGTGCCACCAGTGATGGGGCAGCGGCTCAGCCCCAGCATTTT. Translating it yields CATSDGAAAQPQHF.

This clonotype was seen once. A single base separates this from a much larger clone, so it may be a read error. The chain links TRBV6-5 to TRBJ2-1; TRBD2 matches 10 bases. In germline, CDR1 is MNHEY, CDR2 SVGAGI. The CDR3 spans 18 residues. The DNA for the CDR3 is TGTGCCAGCAGTTACAGGGGCGTGGGGACTAGCGTCCACAATGAGCAGCTCTTC. This sequence encodes CASSYRGVGTSVHNEQLF.

In regard to this clonotype: A much larger clone is a single base away; this may be a read error. The chain uses TRBV12-3 or TRBV12-4 and TRBJ2-7; the D is unclear. CDR3 length: 12 amino acids. V shed 4 bases and J shed 4 bases, with 8 bases lying between them. CDR3 protein: CASSSSFYEQYF. Here the CDR3 DNA reads TGTGCCAGCAGTTCAAGTTTTTACGAGCAGTACTTC.

This clonotype occurred many times. The chain is built from TRBV20-1 and TRBJ2-7, with TRBD1 matching over 8 bases. CDR1 and CDR2 from the germline V gene are DFQATT and SNEGSKA (reference sequence). The V segment lost 3 bases and the J segment 7 bases; nucleotides outside the gene matches: 5. The CDR3 loop spans 12 amino acids. The CDR3 coding sequence is TGCAGTGCTAGGCCCAGGGGGCAAGAGCAGTACTTC. It specifies CSARPRGQEQYF.

This clonotype has more than one count but fewer than ten. Written as DNA, the CDR3 is TGTGCCAGCTCACAACCGGACAGGGGGCGCGGCTACACCTTC. It specifies CASSQPDRGRGYTF. The chain uses TRBV18 and TRBJ1-2; 11 bases map to TRBD1. Per germline, CDR1 KGHSH and CDR2 LQKENI. J gave up 8 bases and V 4 bases, and 6 bases lay outside the gene matches. The CDR3 sequence is 14 residues long.

This clonotype has at least ten counts. This chain links TRBV6-1 with TRBJ1-2; maybe TRBD1 (5 bases). Germline V CDR1 and CDR2: MNHNS, SASEGT. Trimming took off 5 bases at V and 6 bases at J, with 13 bases between the two ends. This CDR3 has 13 amino acids. The CDR3 DNA reads TGTGCCAGCAGTCGGGGGAGTGGAGATGGCTACACCTTC. Its protein product is CASSRGSGDGYTF.

This chain links TRBV5-1 with TRBJ2-5; D gene uncertain. The germline V and J ends were trimmed by 4 bases and 5 bases, with 15 bases remaining between them. Germline V lookup: CDR1 SGHRS, CDR2 YFSETQ. This CDR3 contains 14 residues. As DNA, the CDR3 is TGCGCCAGCAGCCTGGAGCCCGTTGATGAGACCCAGTACTTC. Translated, it gives CASSLEPVDETQYF.

This clonotype was counted at least ten times. The chain carries TRBV28 and TRBJ2-7; 15 bases line up with TRBD2. Germline values: CDR1 MDHEN, CDR2 SYDVKM. The J segment lost 9 bases and the V segment lost 4 bases, leaving 10 bases of the junction unmatched. The CDR3 sequence is 16 residues long. This CDR3 reads CASSYGLAGGPQGQYF. The CDR3 region has the DNA TGTGCCAGCAGTTACGGACTAGCGGGAGGGCCCCAGGGGCAGTACTTC. The full variable domain, with the rest looked up from reference TRBV28 and TRBJ2-7, is DVKVTQSSRYLVKRTGEKVFLECVQDMDHENMFWYRQDPGLGLRLIYFSYDVKMKEKGDIPEGYSVSREKKERFSLILESASTNQTSMYLCASSYGLAGGPQGQYFGPGTRLTVT.